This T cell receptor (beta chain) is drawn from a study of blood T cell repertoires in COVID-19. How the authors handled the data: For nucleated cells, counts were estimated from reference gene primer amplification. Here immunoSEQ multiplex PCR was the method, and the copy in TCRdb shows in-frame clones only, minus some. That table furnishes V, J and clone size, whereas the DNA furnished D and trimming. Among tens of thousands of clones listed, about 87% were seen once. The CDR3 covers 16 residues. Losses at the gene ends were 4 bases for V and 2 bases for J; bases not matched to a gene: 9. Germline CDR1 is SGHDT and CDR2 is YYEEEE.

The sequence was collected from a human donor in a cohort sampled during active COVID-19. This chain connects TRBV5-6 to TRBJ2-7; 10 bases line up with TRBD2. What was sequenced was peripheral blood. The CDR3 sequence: CASSPEVGTSAYEQYF. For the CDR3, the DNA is TGTGCCAGCAGCCCTGAGGTCGGGACTAGCGCCTACGAGCAGTACTTC.